A single sample is the source of the 7 T cell receptor beta chains below, sequenced in a study of tumor-infiltrating lymphocytes in primary liver carcinoma. The study extracted blood RNA from unsorted whole blood and also extracted germline DNA. The researchers produced TCR beta cDNA from around 0.5 ug total RNA with a constant-region primer. The TCR beta library was amplified through three nested multiplex PCR rounds in a modified ARM-PCR procedure. TRBV1-TRBV30 forward and Cbeta reverse primers drove the first two roughly 10-cycle rounds. TCRdb re-called the multiplex PCR reads through MiXCR, storing one row per CDR3 protein. This table holds fewer than 350,000 distinct CDR3 sequences, less than 75% found once. Sequencing was done on a sample of peripheral blood. Source of these receptors: a man aged 40-50 years with primary liver carcinoma and hepatitis B virus infection.

V usage is TRBV28 and J usage is TRBJ2-7, with a tentative D call TRBD1 (6 bases). CDR1 and CDR2 from the germline V gene are MDHEN and SYDVKM. Trimming cost V 3 bases and J 1 base, with 13 bases left between them. CDR3 length equals 15 residues. Here the CDR3 DNA reads TGTGCCAGCAGTTTGGGACCAGGGGCATCCTACGAGCAGTACTTC. Translation gives CASSLGPGASYEQYF.

As for this clonotype: This may stem from a read error, because a much larger clone lies one nucleotide away. The gene calls are TRBV4-1 and TRBJ1-1; no firm D call. Per germline, CDR1 MGHRA and CDR2 YSYEKL. V was cut by 1 base and J by 6 bases, with 21 bases left in between. The CDR3 consists of 17 residues. CDR3 nucleotide sequence: TGCGCCAGCAGCCAAGTCTTAGACTTTGGACGGCGCGCTGAAGCTTTCTTT. Protein sequence: CASSQVLDFGRRAEAFF.

Remarks on this clonotype: Relative to the germline gene, one junction end is altered; a read error may explain this. The rearrangement uses TRBV11-3 and TRBJ2-1; TRBD2 matches at 7 bases. The CDR3 sequence is 12 residues long. Looked up from germline, CDR1 is SGHNT and CDR2 is YENEEA. The CDR3 bases are TGTGTCAGCAGCGCCATAGCGGGTGAGCAGTTCTTT. This encodes CVSSAIAGEQFF.

In regard to this clonotype: A read error is possible here, since a much larger clone lies one base away. The DNA of the CDR3 is TGTGCCAGCAGTTTCAACAGGGCCACAGATACGCAGTATTTT. Residues: CASSFNRATDTQYF. The chain is built from TRBV6-1 and TRBJ2-3; D is possibly TRBD1 (6 bases). Germline CDR1 is MNHNS and CDR2 is SASEGT. The CDR3 is 14 amino acids. The germline V and J ends were trimmed by 5 bases and 2 bases, with 11 bases remaining between them.

The chain uses TRBV12-3 or TRBV12-4 and TRBJ1-3, with a possible D match to TRBD1 (5 bases). The CDR3 spans 14 residues. The V end lost 5 bases, the J end lost 6 bases, and 14 bases lay between the germline ends. CDR3 bases: TGTGCCAGCAGTCCGGACAAGACGACAAACACCATATATTTT. It yields the protein CASSPDKTTNTIYF.

Notes on this clonotype: The junction departs from the called germline gene at one end, perhaps through a read error. J is TRBJ2-3 and V is TRBV11-1; D is perhaps TRBD2 (6 bases). The CDR3 has 15 amino acids. Germline-derived CDR1 and CDR2 are SGHAT and FQDESV (reference sequence). CDR3 nucleotide sequence: TGTGCCAGCAGCATACTGATCACTAGCAGAGATACGCAGTATTTT. Translation gives CASSILITSRDTQYF.

Only one count was recorded for this clonotype. The junction departs from the called germline gene at one end, perhaps through a read error. V and J are TRBV4-2 and TRBJ1-2; D gene uncertain. CDR1 is LGHNA and CDR2 is YNFKEQ in the germline V gene. The CDR3 covers 14 residues. The CDR3 sequence: CASNQVKDNYGYTF. CDR3 coding DNA: TGTGCCAGCAACCAAGTAAAGGATAACTATGGCTACACCTTC.